The clone carrying this T cell receptor beta chain occurred a few times. Its antigen remains unidentified. CDR3 length equals 14 residues. From germline, CDR1 is SGHAT and CDR2 FQNNGV. Trimming shortened V by 7 bases and J by 2 bases, and 14 bases separated the two germline ends. The data derive from a study of T cell repertoires in cytomegalovirus infection. Each CDR3 protein is one row after TCRdb ran MiXCR on the reads. The table includes 300,000 or so distinct CDR3 sequences, roughly a quarter detected once. Findings and limits, study-wide: Within the response measured ex vivo, HLA-C-restricted CMV-specific TCR beta clonotypes were dominant.

This chain connects TRBV11-2 to TRBJ2-5; no definite D call. The clonotype was recovered from a human donor in good health (CMV status not recorded). Some clones in this sample may be carry-over from other donors' samples. Material: PBMCs. DNA for the CDR3: TGTGCCAGCAACCGTAGGGAATCTCAAGAGACCCAGTACTTC. Translated: CASNRRESQETQYF. Full variable domain (remainder filled in from reference TRBV11-2 and TRBJ2-5): EAGVAQSPRYKIIEKRQSVAFWCNPISGHATLYWYQQILGQGPKLLIQFQNNGVVDDSQLPKDRFSAERLKGVDSTLKIQPAKLEDSAVYLCASNRRESQETQYFGPGTRLLVL.